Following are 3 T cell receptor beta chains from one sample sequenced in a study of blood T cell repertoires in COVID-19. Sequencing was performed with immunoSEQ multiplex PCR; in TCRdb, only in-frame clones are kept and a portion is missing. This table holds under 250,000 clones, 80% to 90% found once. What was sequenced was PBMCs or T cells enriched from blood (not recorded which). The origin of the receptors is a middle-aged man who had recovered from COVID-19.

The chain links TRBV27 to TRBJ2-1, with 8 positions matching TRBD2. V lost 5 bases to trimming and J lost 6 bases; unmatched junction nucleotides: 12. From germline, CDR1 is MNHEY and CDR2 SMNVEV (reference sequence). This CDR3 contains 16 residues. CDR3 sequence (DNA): TGTGCCAGCAGTCCCAGGACAGCGGGAGTTAGCAATGAGCAGTTCTTC. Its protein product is CASSPRTAGVSNEQFF.

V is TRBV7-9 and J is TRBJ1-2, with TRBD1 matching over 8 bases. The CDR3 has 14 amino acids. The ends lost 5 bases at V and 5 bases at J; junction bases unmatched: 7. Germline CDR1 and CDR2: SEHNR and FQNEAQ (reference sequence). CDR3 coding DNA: TGTGCCAGCAGCGACAGGGGTTCAGGGTATGGCTACACCTTC. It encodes CASSDRGSGYGYTF.

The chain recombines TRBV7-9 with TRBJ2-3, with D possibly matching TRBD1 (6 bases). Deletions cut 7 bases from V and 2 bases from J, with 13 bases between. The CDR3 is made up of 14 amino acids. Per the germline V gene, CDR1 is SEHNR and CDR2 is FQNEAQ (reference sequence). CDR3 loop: CASNVAGATDTQYF. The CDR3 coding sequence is TGTGCCAGCAACGTAGCAGGGGCCACAGATACGCAGTATTTT.